Only a few counts were recorded for the clone carrying this TCR beta chain. Trimming stripped 3 bases from V and 1 base from J, with 12 bases between. The germline gives CDR1 DFQATT, CDR2 SNEGSKA (reference sequence). This CDR3 has 15 amino acids. The sample belongs to a study of blood T cells in healthy people across ages. For the second PCR, which ran for about 7 to 11 cycles, a sample-barcoded 5' primer and a J-beta primer mix were used. TCRdb used MiXCR to reprocess the 5' RACE reads, holding one entry per CDR3 protein. The sample consists of approximately 810,000 distinct CDR3 sequences, 30% to 45% of them appearing once.

This chain connects TRBV20-1 to TRBJ2-2; weak D call: TRBD1 (6 bases). This clonotype was sampled from a man aged 18 to 35 in good health. The sequencing input was blood. CDR3 sequence (DNA): TGCAGTGCTAGGTCTGTGGACAGGAACACCGGGGAGCTGTTTTTT. Translated: CSARSVDRNTGELFF.